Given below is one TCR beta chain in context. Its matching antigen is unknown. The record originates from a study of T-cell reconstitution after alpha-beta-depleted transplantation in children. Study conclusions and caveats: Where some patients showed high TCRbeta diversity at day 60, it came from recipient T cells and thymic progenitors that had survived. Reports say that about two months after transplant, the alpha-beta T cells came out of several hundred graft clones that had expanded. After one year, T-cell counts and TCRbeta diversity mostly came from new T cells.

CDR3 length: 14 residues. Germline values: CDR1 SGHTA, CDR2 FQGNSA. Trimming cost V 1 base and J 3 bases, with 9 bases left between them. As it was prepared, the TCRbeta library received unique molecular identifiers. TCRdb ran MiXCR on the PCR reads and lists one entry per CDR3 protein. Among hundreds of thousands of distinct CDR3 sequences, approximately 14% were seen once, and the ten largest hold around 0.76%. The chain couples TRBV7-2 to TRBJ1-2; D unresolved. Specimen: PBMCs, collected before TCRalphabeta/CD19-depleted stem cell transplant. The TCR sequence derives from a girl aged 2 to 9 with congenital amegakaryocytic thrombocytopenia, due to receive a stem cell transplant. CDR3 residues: CASSLVMADYGYTF. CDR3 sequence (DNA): TGTGCCAGCAGCTTAGTGATGGCGGACTATGGCTACACCTTC.